This T cell receptor (beta chain) was identified during a study of radiotherapy plus CTLA-4 blockade in lung cancer. To note about this clone: Its target is not known.

People whose metastatic non-small-cell lung cancer was chemo-refractory got focal radiation along with CTLA-4 blockade by ipilimumab. Assay used: immunoSEQ multiplex PCR; TCRdb lists only in-frame clones, some missing. The sample has 95,000 to 150,000 clones; 85% to 90% are singletons. Points from the study as a whole: The authors reported that early blood T cell clone dynamics, with interferon-beta, best predicted response. An expansion of tumor-derived TCR clones occurred in blood after radiotherapy plus ipilimumab.

V was cut by 3 bases and J by 2 bases, with 11 bases left in between. CDR3 length equals 14 residues. Germline V gene sequence: CDR1 SGHAT, CDR2 FQNNGV. This chain uses TRBV11-2 with TRBJ2-7, with no clear D. The TCR originated in a human donor with non-small cell lung cancer that progressed on radiotherapy plus ipilimumab. The specimen comprised peripheral blood, sampled from a patient treated with radiotherapy plus ipilimumab. The CDR3 protein is CASSLGNRAYEQYF. The DNA of the CDR3 is TGTGCCAGCAGCTTGGGAAACAGAGCCTACGAGCAGTACTTC.